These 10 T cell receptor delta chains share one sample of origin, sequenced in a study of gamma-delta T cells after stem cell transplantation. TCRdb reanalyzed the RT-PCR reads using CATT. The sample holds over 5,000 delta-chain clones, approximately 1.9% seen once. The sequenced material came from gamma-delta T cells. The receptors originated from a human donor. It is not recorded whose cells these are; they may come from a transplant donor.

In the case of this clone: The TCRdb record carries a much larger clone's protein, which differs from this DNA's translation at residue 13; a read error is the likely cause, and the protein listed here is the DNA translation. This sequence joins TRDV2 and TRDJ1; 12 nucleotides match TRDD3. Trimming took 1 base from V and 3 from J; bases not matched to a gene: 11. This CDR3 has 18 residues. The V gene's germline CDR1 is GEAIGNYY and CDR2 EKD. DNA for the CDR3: TGTGCCTGTGACACGCTGGGGGATACGGGACCGTACCCCGATAAACTCATCTTT. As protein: CACDTLGDTGPYPDKLIF.

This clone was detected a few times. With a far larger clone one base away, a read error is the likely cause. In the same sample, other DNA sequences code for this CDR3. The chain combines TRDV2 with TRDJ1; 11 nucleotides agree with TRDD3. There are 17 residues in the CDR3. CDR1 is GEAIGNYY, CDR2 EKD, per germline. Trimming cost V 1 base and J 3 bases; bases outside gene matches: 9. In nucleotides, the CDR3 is TGTGCCTGTGACACACTCTTGGGGGATACGCGCCCCGATAAACTCATCTTT. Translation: CACDTLLGDTRPDKLIF.

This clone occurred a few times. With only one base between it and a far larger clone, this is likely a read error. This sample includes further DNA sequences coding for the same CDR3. The CDR3 region is CACDTLLGDTRPSGGKLIF. The CDR3 bases are TGTGCCTGTGACACATTACTGGGGGATACGCGCCCTTCAGGTGGTAAACTCATCTTT. The chain carries TRDV2 and TRDJ1; 13 nucleotides line up with TRDD3. The CDR3 is made up of 19 amino acids. The germline V gene encodes CDR1 GEAIGNYY and CDR2 EKD. V was pared by 1 base and J by 7 bases, with 17 bases of the junction left unmatched.

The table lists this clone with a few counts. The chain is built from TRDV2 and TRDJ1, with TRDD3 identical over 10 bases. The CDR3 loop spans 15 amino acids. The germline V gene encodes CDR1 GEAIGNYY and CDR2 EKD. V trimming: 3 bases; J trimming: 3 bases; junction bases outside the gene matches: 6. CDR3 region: CACDALGDTADKLIF. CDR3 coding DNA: TGTGCCTGTGACGCCTTGGGGGATACTGCCGATAAACTCATCTTT.

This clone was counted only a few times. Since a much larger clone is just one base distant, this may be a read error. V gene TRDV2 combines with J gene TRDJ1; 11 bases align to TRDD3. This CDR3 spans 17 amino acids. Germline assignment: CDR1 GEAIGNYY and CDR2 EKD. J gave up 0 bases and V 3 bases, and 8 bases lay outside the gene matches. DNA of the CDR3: TGTGCCTGTGACCTCGTACTGGGGGATAGAGACACCGATAAACTCATCTTT. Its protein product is CACDLVLGDRDTDKLIF.

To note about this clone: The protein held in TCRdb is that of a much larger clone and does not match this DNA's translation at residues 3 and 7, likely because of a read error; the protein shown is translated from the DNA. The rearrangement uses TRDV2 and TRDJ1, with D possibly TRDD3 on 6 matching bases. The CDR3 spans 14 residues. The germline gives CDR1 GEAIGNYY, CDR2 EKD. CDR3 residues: CARDTLPGEDKLIF. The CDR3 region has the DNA TGTGCCCGTGACACATTACCGGGGGAAGATAAACTCATCTTT.

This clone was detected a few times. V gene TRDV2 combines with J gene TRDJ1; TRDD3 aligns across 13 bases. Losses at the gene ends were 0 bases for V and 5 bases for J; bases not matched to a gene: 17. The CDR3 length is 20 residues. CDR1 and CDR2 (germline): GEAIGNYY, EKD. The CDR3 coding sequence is TGTGCCTGTGACACCTTGGGACCTACTGGGGGATACGGAAAAACTGATAAACTCATCTTT. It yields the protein CACDTLGPTGGYGKTDKLIF.

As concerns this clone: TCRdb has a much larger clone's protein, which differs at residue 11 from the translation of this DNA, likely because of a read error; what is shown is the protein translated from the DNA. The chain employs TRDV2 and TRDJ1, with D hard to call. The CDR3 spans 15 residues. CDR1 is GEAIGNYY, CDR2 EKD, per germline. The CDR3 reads CACDTVAPPTGKLIF. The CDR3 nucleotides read TGTGCCTGTGACACCGTGGCCCCCCCCACCGGTAAACTCATCTTT.

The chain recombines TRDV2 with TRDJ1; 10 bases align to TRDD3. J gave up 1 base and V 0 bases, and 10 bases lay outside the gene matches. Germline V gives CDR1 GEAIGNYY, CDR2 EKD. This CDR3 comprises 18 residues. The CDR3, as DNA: TGTGCCTGTGACACCGTCTCGGGTCTGGGGGATATCACCGATAAACTCATCTTT. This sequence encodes CACDTVSGLGDITDKLIF.

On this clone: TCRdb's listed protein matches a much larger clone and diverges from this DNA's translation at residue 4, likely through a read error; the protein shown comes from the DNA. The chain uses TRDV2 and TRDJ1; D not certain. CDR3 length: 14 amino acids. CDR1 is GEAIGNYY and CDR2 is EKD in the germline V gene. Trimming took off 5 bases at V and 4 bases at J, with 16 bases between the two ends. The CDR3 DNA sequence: TGTGCCTGTGGCACGTTGACTAGCGGCGATAAACTCATCTTT. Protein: CACGTLTSGDKLIF.